The 26 T cell receptor beta chains below all came from one sample that was sequenced in a study of T-cell memory formation after mild COVID-19. Each CDR3 protein is one row after TCRdb ran MiXCR on the 5' RACE reads. The sample lists roughly 620,000 distinct CDR3 sequences, approximately 19% occurring once. Sequenced input: PBMCs or a T cell subset sorted from them (not recorded which). The source is an adult woman who had mild COVID-19 (a few samples of this study predate the infection). Cell type and time point are not known.

The V gene is TRBV5-1, the J gene TRBJ1-2, with D unresolved. The CDR3 sequence is 13 residues long. Germline CDR1 SGHRS, CDR2 YFSETQ. The V and J ends lost 1 base and 4 bases respectively, with 8 bases between them. CDR3 sequence: CASSLRPGYGYTF. Written as DNA, the CDR3 is TGCGCCAGCAGCTTGAGGCCAGGCTATGGCTACACCTTC.

The rearrangement uses TRBV5-4 and TRBJ1-2; D is perhaps TRBD1 (5 bases). The CDR3 extends over 15 amino acids. V lost 2 bases, J lost 3 bases, and 14 bases lay in between. Per the germline V gene, CDR1 is SGHNT and CDR2 is YYREEE (reference sequence). The CDR3 DNA reads TGTGCCAGCAGCTTAGGAAAACAGGCTTACTATGGCTACACCTTC. Its protein is CASSLGKQAYYGYTF.

This clonotype was seen a handful of times. The rearrangement uses TRBV12-3 or TRBV12-4 and TRBJ2-6; TRBD1 is a possible D gene (6 bases). The V end was cut by 2 bases, the J end by 0 bases, with 11 bases between. The CDR3 is 17 residues long. The CDR3 nucleotides are TGTGCCAGCAGTTTAAGGACAGTTGTCTCTGGGGCCAACGTCCTGACTTTC. This codes for CASSLRTVVSGANVLTF.

The chain joins TRBV6-1 to TRBJ1-2; 9 positions match TRBD1. Germline V gene sequence: CDR1 MNHNS, CDR2 SASEGT. The ends lost 6 bases at V and 3 bases at J; junction bases unmatched: 2. The CDR3 is made up of 13 amino acids. In DNA form, the CDR3 reads TGTGCCAGCAGGACAGGGGGAGACTATGGCTACACCTTC. Translation gives CASRTGGDYGYTF.

V usage is TRBV9 and J usage is TRBJ1-1, with 7 nucleotides matching TRBD1. The length of the CDR3 is 15 residues. Trimming took 0 bases from V and 0 from J; bases not matched to a gene: 2. From germline, CDR1 is SGDLS and CDR2 YYNGEE. The CDR3 protein is CASSVGDSLNTEAFF. In DNA form, the CDR3 reads TGTGCCAGCAGCGTAGGGGACAGCCTGAACACTGAAGCTTTCTTT.

This clonotype was counted a few times. The rearrangement joins TRBV6-2 or TRBV6-3 to TRBJ1-2, with D uncertain. Germline-derived CDR1 and CDR2 are MNHEY and SVGEGT. The CDR3 length is 13 residues. The V and J ends lost 4 bases and 7 bases respectively, with 13 bases between them. The DNA of the CDR3 is TGTGCCAGCAGTTTAGACGGAAGAGGTGGCTACACCTTC. Its protein is CASSLDGRGGYTF.

This clonotype has just a few counts. CDR3 in DNA: TGTGCCATCAGTGAGGGGACAGGGGCCCCCTCTGGGGCCAACGTCCTGACTTTC. Protein: CAISEGTGAPSGANVLTF. V gene TRBV10-3 combines with J gene TRBJ2-6; 10 bases fit TRBD1. The V gene end was trimmed by 2 bases and the J gene end by 0 bases; junction bases not matched to a gene: 4. CDR1 is ENHRY and CDR2 is SYGVKD in the germline V gene. The CDR3 consists of 18 residues.

The CDR3 sequence: CATAVLNLPYNEQFF. CDR3 bases: TGTGCCACGGCCGTCCTAAACCTGCCCTACAATGAGCAGTTCTTC. The V gene is TRBV19, the J gene TRBJ2-1; D is undetermined. Trimming removed 10 bases from V and 2 bases from J, with 18 bases in between. CDR3 length equals 15 residues. The germline gives CDR1 LNHDA, CDR2 SQIVND (reference sequence).

The V gene is TRBV12-3 or TRBV12-4, the J gene TRBJ1-2; D is perhaps TRBD1 (6 bases). The V and J ends lost 6 bases and 2 bases respectively, with 13 bases between them. CDR3 size: 14 residues. CDR3 sequence: CASRNDRRNYGYTF. The CDR3 DNA reads as TGTGCCAGCAGGAACGACAGGCGGAACTATGGCTACACCTTC.

This clonotype has a single count. The chain recombines TRBV3-1 with TRBJ2-5, with TRBD2 matching over 10 bases. This CDR3 contains 17 residues. Germline values: CDR1 LGHDT, CDR2 YNNKEL (reference sequence). J lost 5 bases, V lost 1 base, and 10 bases had no gene match. CDR3 coding DNA: TGTGCCAGCAGCCAAGGAGGGGCTAGCGGGGGCCAGGAGACCCAGTACTTC. Translation: CASSQGGASGGQETQYF.

This clonotype was detected a few times. The rearrangement uses TRBV9 and TRBJ2-5; 9 bases match TRBD2. The V and J ends lost 4 bases and 1 base, in that order; junction bases with no gene match: 5. In germline, CDR1 is SGDLS, CDR2 YYNGEE. The CDR3 consists of 15 residues. The CDR3, as DNA: TGTGCCAGCAGCAGGGCGGGAGGGTTCCAAGAGACCCAGTACTTC. This codes for CASSRAGGFQETQYF.

The chain employs TRBV10-3 and TRBJ2-3, with TRBD2 matching 7 bases. After removal of 0 bases from V and 1 base from J, the junction contained 7 bases not matched to a gene. CDR3 length equals 17 residues. The germline gives CDR1 ENHRY, CDR2 SYGVKD. DNA of the CDR3: TGTGCCATCAGTGAGTCTGGACTAGATCGCGGCACAGATACGCAGTATTTT. Translating gives CAISESGLDRGTDTQYF.

This chain links TRBV5-1 with TRBJ2-5, with D tentatively TRBD2 (5 bases). The CDR3 contains 14 residues. V was clipped by 0 bases and J by 5 bases, with 11 bases between them. Germline V gene sequence: CDR1 SGHRS, CDR2 YFSETQ. DNA for the CDR3: TGCGCCAGCAGCTTGGTCGTGGGCGGGGAGACCCAGTACTTC. It is translated as CASSLVVGGETQYF.

V usage is TRBV7-9 and J usage is TRBJ1-1, with D unclear. Germline V lookup: CDR1 SEHNR, CDR2 FQNEAQ (reference sequence). This CDR3 is 15 amino acids long. V was shortened by 4 bases and J by 4 bases, with 16 bases between the two germline ends. CDR3 bases: TGTGCCAGCAGCTCGCCCGACTTCGGCGGCACTGAAGCTTTCTTT. It specifies CASSSPDFGGTEAFF.

The chain links TRBV5-5 to TRBJ2-5; 9 positions agree with TRBD2. The CDR3 totals 19 residues. Germline V gene data show CDR1 as SGHKS and CDR2 as YYEKEE (reference sequence). V gave up 2 bases and J gave up 1 base; unmatched junction bases: 15. This chain's CDR3 is CASSFGGLAGNRFQETQYF. CDR3 sequence (DNA): TGTGCCAGCAGCTTCGGGGGGCTAGCGGGAAACCGCTTCCAAGAGACCCAGTACTTC.

This clonotype has a handful of counts. This chain links TRBV5-1 with TRBJ2-1; weak D call: TRBD2 (7 bases). Trimming pared 1 base from V and 7 bases from J, leaving 21 bases between. CDR3 length equals 17 residues. Per germline, CDR1 SGHRS and CDR2 YFSETQ. CDR3 nucleotides: TGCGCCAGCAGCTTGCTTTTCAGGTCTGGGGGGGCAAATGAGCAGTTCTTC. It codes for CASSLLFRSGGANEQFF.

The chain uses TRBV4-2 and TRBJ2-1; 12 positions agree with TRBD1. The J segment lost 5 bases and the V segment lost 0 bases, leaving 8 bases of the junction unmatched. The CDR3 covers 18 residues. From germline, CDR1 is LGHNA and CDR2 YNFKEQ. In DNA form, the CDR3 reads TGTGCCAGCAGCCAAGATGGGGGCGGGACAGGGGGCCACAATGAGCAGTTCTTC. This encodes CASSQDGGGTGGHNEQFF.

This rearrangement joins TRBV12-3 or TRBV12-4 to TRBJ2-5; 12 bases are a match to TRBD2. The trim removed 4 bases at V and 4 bases at J, leaving 7 bases unmatched. This CDR3 is built from 16 residues. The CDR3 loop is CASSWATSGRRETQYF. For the CDR3, the DNA is TGTGCCAGCAGTTGGGCGACTAGCGGGAGACGAGAGACCCAGTACTTC.

V is TRBV6-1 and J is TRBJ2-7; 9 positions agree with TRBD1. With V trimmed by 2 bases and J by 5 bases, 10 bases remained unmatched. The germline gives CDR1 MNHNS, CDR2 SASEGT. The CDR3 spans 16 residues. Here the CDR3 reads CASSEIIGTGSDEQYF. In nucleotides, the CDR3 is TGTGCCAGCAGTGAAATAATCGGGACAGGGAGCGACGAGCAGTACTTC.

This clonotype has only a few counts. V and J are TRBV20-1 and TRBJ2-1; 10 nucleotides agree with TRBD1. V shed 6 bases, J shed 6 bases, and the junction held 8 bases outside the gene matches. CDR1 is DFQATT, CDR2 SNEGSKA, per germline (reference sequence). CDR3 length: 14 amino acids. The CDR3, as DNA: TGCAGTGCCGCCGGGACAGGGGCCTTCAATGAGCAGTTCTTC. Translation gives CSAAGTGAFNEQFF.

This clonotype was picked up a small number of times. This chain joins TRBV7-2 and TRBJ2-3; D is tentatively TRBD1 or TRBD2 (5 bases each). The V end lost 5 bases, the J end lost 5 bases, and 11 bases lay between the germline ends. The CDR3 extends over 13 amino acids. CDR1 is SGHTA, CDR2 FQGNSA, per germline. The DNA for the CDR3 is TGTGCCAGCAGCCCTGGGACGGGAGATACGCAGTATTTT. It yields the protein CASSPGTGDTQYF.

This rearrangement joins TRBV29-1 to TRBJ1-2; D ambiguous. CDR3 length: 13 amino acids. Germline-derived CDR1 and CDR2 are SQVTM and ANQGSEA. V was cut by 4 bases and J by 6 bases, with 15 bases left in between. CDR3 in amino acids: CSVGLGVGDGYTF. Here the CDR3 DNA reads TGCAGCGTTGGATTAGGAGTTGGGGATGGCTACACCTTC.

Ten or more counts support this clonotype. V and J are TRBV20-1 and TRBJ2-3; D possibly corresponds to TRBD2 (7 bases). The CDR3 totals 15 residues. The germline V and J ends were trimmed by 0 bases and 3 bases, with 13 bases remaining between them. Per the germline V gene, CDR1 is DFQATT and CDR2 is SNEGSKA (reference sequence). CDR3 nucleotide sequence: TGCAGTGCTAGAGAGCGGGGGCGCGGGACAGATACGCAGTATTTT. Amino acid sequence: CSARERGRGTDTQYF.

The chain is built from TRBV24-1 and TRBJ2-3; 8 nucleotides align to TRBD1. The trim removed 3 bases at V and 2 bases at J, leaving 6 bases unmatched. The length of the CDR3 is 16 residues. CDR1 and CDR2 (germline): KGHDR, SFDVKD. The CDR3 here is CATSDVRTGITDTQYF. DNA for the CDR3: TGTGCCACCAGTGATGTGCGGACAGGGATCACAGATACGCAGTATTTT.

The chain uses TRBV18 and TRBJ2-4, with D possibly being TRBD1 or TRBD2 (6 bases each). With 3 bases removed from V and 0 bases from J, the gap between germline ends came to 12 bases. The germline V gene encodes CDR1 KGHSH and CDR2 LQKENI. This CDR3 is built from 16 residues. The DNA for the CDR3 is TGTGCCAGCTCACCGCGGGACACCCGAGCCAAAAACATTCAGTACTTC. It translates to CASSPRDTRAKNIQYF. The full variable domain, its missing parts supplied by reference TRBV18 and TRBJ2-4, is NAGVMQNPRHLVRRRGQEARLRCSPMKGHSHVYWYRQLPEEGLKFMVYLQKENIIDESGMPKERFSAEFPKEGPSILRIQQVVRGDSAAYFCASSPRDTRAKNIQYFGAGTRLSVL.

The sample holds a few counts of this clonotype. The chain combines TRBV7-8 with TRBJ2-3; maybe TRBD1 (5 bases). Trimming pared 5 bases from V and 8 bases from J, leaving 20 bases between. Germline V gene data show CDR1 as SGHVS and CDR2 as FQNEAQ. The CDR3 consists of 15 residues. CDR3 sequence: CASSETVTLGATQYF. The CDR3 bases are TGTGCCAGCAGCGAAACCGTTACCCTAGGGGCTACGCAGTATTTT.